Below are 22 T cell receptor beta chains sequenced from a single sample in a study of T cells in Graves' hyperthyroidism and ophthalmopathy. Amplified TCR beta CDR3 regions derived from RNA transcripts. Researchers ran a first-round RT-PCR on the TCR CDR3 using the HTBI primer set. TCRdb itself ran the multiplex PCR reads through MiXCR, one entry per CDR3 protein. Of fewer than 550,000 distinct CDR3 sequences in the sample, approximately 14% were seen once. The sequencing input was blood. These receptors were collected from a woman under 30 with Graves' hyperthyroidism.

This clonotype was recorded at least ten times. DNA of the CDR3: TGTGCCAGCAGTTACTCGGAGGCCTATGGCTACACCTTC. Encoded protein: CASSYSEAYGYTF. V usage is TRBV6-5 and J usage is TRBJ1-2, with unresolved D. Germline V CDR1 and CDR2: MNHEY, SVGAGI. The CDR3 is made up of 13 amino acids. Trimming removed 0 bases from V and 4 bases from J, with 6 bases in between.

This clonotype was detected a few times. The chain has TRBV12-3 or TRBV12-4 and TRBJ1-4; D is ambiguous. There are 12 residues in the CDR3. The V gene lost 7 bases and the J gene lost 4 bases, with 7 bases spanning the gap. The CDR3 region is CASNSLNEKLFF. The CDR3 bases are TGTGCCAGCAATTCCCTTAATGAAAAACTGTTTTTT.

This rearrangement joins TRBV27 to TRBJ1-2; 7 bases fit TRBD1. The CDR3 consists of 14 residues. V shed 5 bases and J 6 bases; nucleotides not matched to a gene: 9. Germline CDR1 reads MNHEY; CDR2 reads SMNVEV (reference sequence). The CDR3 DNA sequence: TGTGCCAGCAGTCCCCTGACAGGGATCCATGGCTACACCTTC. Residues: CASSPLTGIHGYTF.

This clonotype has only a few counts. J is TRBJ2-7 and V is TRBV4-2; D ambiguous. The length of the CDR3 is 14 residues. Germline loops: CDR1 LGHNA, CDR2 YNFKEQ. V was cut by 0 bases and J by 2 bases, with 8 bases left in between. CDR3 DNA sequence: TGTGCCAGCAGCCAAGAAACTCCTCCCTACGAGCAGTACTTC. It specifies CASSQETPPYEQYF.

The gene calls are TRBV4-1 and TRBJ2-5; D uncertain. Trimming stripped 0 bases from V and 7 bases from J, with 6 bases between. CDR3 length: 12 residues. Germline V lookup: CDR1 MGHRA, CDR2 YSYEKL. The DNA for the CDR3 is TGCGCCAGCAGCCAAGAACAGAGGACCCAGTACTTC. Translated, it gives CASSQEQRTQYF.

This clonotype turned up a few times. The V gene is TRBV5-1, the J gene TRBJ1-2; perhaps TRBD1 as D (5 bases). Looked up from germline, CDR1 is SGHRS and CDR2 is YFSETQ. This CDR3 has 17 amino acids. The V end was cut by 0 bases, the J end by 7 bases, with 22 bases between. CDR3 sequence: CASSLGGVRLGESGYTF. The CDR3 region has the DNA TGCGCCAGCAGCTTGGGAGGGGTTCGGTTAGGGGAAAGTGGCTACACCTTC. The full variable domain, with the rest looked up from reference TRBV5-1 and TRBJ1-2, is KAGVTQTPRYLIKTRGQQVTLSCSPISGHRSVSWYQQTPGQGLQFLFEYFSETQRNKGNFPGRFSGRQFSNSRSEMNVSTLELGDSALYLCASSLGGVRLGESGYTFGSGTRLTVV.

This clonotype showed up many times. This chain connects TRBV2 to TRBJ1-1; D possibly corresponds to TRBD1 (5 bases). The CDR3 is 13 residues long. Per the germline V gene, CDR1 is SNHLY and CDR2 is FYNNEI. V dropped 0 bases and J dropped 4 bases, with 6 bases sitting between them. This CDR3 reads CASSEAGTTEAFF. DNA for the CDR3: TGTGCCAGCAGTGAAGCGGGGACCACTGAAGCTTTCTTT.

This clonotype was counted many times. This chain joins TRBV20-1 and TRBJ1-2; tentative D call: TRBD1 (5 bases). CDR3 length: 12 amino acids. Trimming took 4 bases from V and 4 from J, leaving 10 bases between them. In germline, CDR1 is DFQATT, CDR2 SNEGSKA (reference sequence). The CDR3 loop is CSATRGGYGYTF. The CDR3 region has the DNA TGCAGTGCTACTAGGGGAGGCTATGGCTACACCTTC.

This clonotype was counted many times. The genes are TRBV20-1 and TRBJ2-7; D is tentatively TRBD1 or TRBD2 (6 bases each). V lost 6 bases to trimming and J lost 5 bases, with 14 bases between them. Germline-derived CDR1 and CDR2 are DFQATT and SNEGSKA (reference sequence). The CDR3 runs 12 residues. The chain's CDR3 is CSANREVHEQYF. The CDR3 region has the DNA TGCAGTGCCAACAGGGAGGTACACGAGCAGTACTTC.

This chain joins TRBV5-5 and TRBJ1-5; TRBD1 agrees at 7 bases. The germline V gene has CDR1 SGHKS and CDR2 YYEKEE (reference sequence). V was clipped by 4 bases and J by 1 base; unmatched bases: 17. The length of the CDR3 is 19 residues. Here the CDR3 reads CASSPRQGFIGLSNQPQHF. The DNA of the CDR3 is TGTGCCAGCAGCCCACGACAGGGCTTCATTGGGTTGAGCAATCAGCCCCAGCATTTT. Full variable domain (outside the CDR3, taken from reference TRBV5-5 and TRBJ1-5): DAGVTQSPTHLIKTRGQQVTLRCSPISGHKSVSWYQQVLGQGPQFIFQYYEKEERGRGNFPDRFSARQFPNYSSELNVNALLLGDSALYLCASSPRQGFIGLSNQPQHFGDGTRLSIL.

This chain joins TRBV10-3 and TRBJ2-7, with D possibly being TRBD2 (5 bases). There are 14 residues in the CDR3. The V gene lost 3 bases and the J gene lost 2 bases, with 11 bases spanning the gap. Germline V gene lookup returns CDR1 ENHRY and CDR2 SYGVKD. The CDR3 loop reads CAISDNGITYEQYF. The CDR3 nucleotides read TGTGCCATCAGTGACAACGGGATCACCTACGAGCAGTACTTC.

This clonotype was seen at least ten times. The chain employs TRBV10-3 and TRBJ1-2; D is undetermined. The CDR3 is 10 amino acids. Trimming removed 2 bases from V and 6 bases from J, with 1 base in between. Looked up from germline, CDR1 is ENHRY and CDR2 is SYGVKD. The CDR3 sequence: CAISEDGYTF. DNA for the CDR3: TGTGCCATCAGTGAGGATGGCTACACCTTC.

The rearrangement joins TRBV7-9 to TRBJ2-6, with 9 bases that match TRBD2. The germline gives CDR1 SEHNR, CDR2 FQNEAQ (reference sequence). Trimming took 5 bases from V and 0 from J; bases not matched to a gene: 8. This CDR3 contains 18 residues. The CDR3 DNA reads as TGTGCCAGCAGCCGCGGGGGGGGACACCGCTCTGGGGCCAACGTCCTGACTTTC. Translation gives CASSRGGGHRSGANVLTF. The whole variable domain, remainder taken from reference TRBV7-9 and TRBJ2-6, is DTGVSQNPRHKITKRGQNVTFRCDPISEHNRLYWYRQTLGQGPEFLTYFQNEAQLEKSRLLSDRFSAERPKGSFSTLEIQRTEQGDSAMYLCASSRGGGHRSGANVLTFGAGSRLTVL.

This clonotype was recorded many times. The V gene is TRBV5-1, the J gene TRBJ1-1; TRBD1 agrees at 9 bases. CDR1 is SGHRS and CDR2 is YFSETQ in the germline V gene. This CDR3 comprises 15 residues. The V segment lost 5 bases and the J segment 1 base; nucleotides outside the gene matches: 6. Here the CDR3 DNA reads TGCGCCAGCAGACCGGGACAGGGTCGGAACACTGAAGCTTTCTTT. Protein: CASRPGQGRNTEAFF.

This clonotype was counted many times. The gene calls are TRBV2 and TRBJ2-1; 12 bases fit TRBD2. CDR3 length: 14 residues. Per germline, CDR1 SNHLY and CDR2 FYNNEI. The junction had 7 bases not matched to a gene; V was cut back by 7 bases and J by 9 bases. The CDR3 DNA reads TGTGCCAGCAATAGACTAGCGGGAGTAGTTGAGCAGTTCTTC. Its protein product is CASNRLAGVVEQFF. Looking up the rest from reference TRBV2 and TRBJ2-1 gives the full variable domain: EPEVTQTPSHQVTQMGQEVILRCVPISNHLYFYWYRQILGQKVEFLVSFYNNEISEKSEIFDDQFSVERPDGSNFTLKIRSTKLEDSAMYFCASNRLAGVVEQFFGPGTRLTVL.

The sample holds a few counts of this clonotype. V usage is TRBV29-1 and J usage is TRBJ2-5; 7 nucleotides match TRBD2. Germline CDR1 SQVTM, CDR2 ANQGSEA. This CDR3 has 13 residues. V shed 5 bases, J shed 1 base, and the junction held 4 bases outside the gene matches. Written as DNA, the CDR3 is TGCAGCGTTCGGCGGGGGTCCCAAGAGACCCAGTACTTC. Amino acids: CSVRRGSQETQYF.

V is TRBV15 and J is TRBJ2-5; D assignment may be TRBD1 or TRBD2 (5 bases each). The CDR3 extends over 13 amino acids. Trimming left V 3 bases short and J 3 bases short, with 8 bases between. Germline CDR1 reads LNHNV; CDR2 reads YYDKDF (reference sequence). The CDR3 region is CATSRGPEETQYF. The CDR3 coding sequence is TGTGCCACCAGCAGGGGACCAGAAGAGACCCAGTACTTC.

This clonotype was detected many times. The V and J genes are TRBV3-1 and TRBJ2-1; no definite D call. CDR1 and CDR2 from the germline V gene are LGHDT and YNNKEL (reference sequence). The CDR3 contains 16 residues. With 5 bases removed from V and 1 base from J, the gap between germline ends came to 15 bases. CDR3 loop: CASSYYRWSSYNEQFF. The CDR3 DNA is TGTGCCAGCAGCTACTACCGGTGGAGTTCCTACAATGAGCAGTTCTTC.

This clonotype was recorded many times. The chain combines TRBV7-2 with TRBJ1-1, with a possible D match to TRBD1 (5 bases). Germline-derived CDR1 and CDR2 are SGHTA and FQGNSA. The V end was cut by 3 bases, the J end by 1 base, with 9 bases between. CDR3 size: 14 residues. The CDR3 DNA is TGTGCCAGCAGCTTTCAGGGATGGAACACTGAAGCTTTCTTT. Amino acids: CASSFQGWNTEAFF.

A remark on this clonotype: One junction end does not reproduce the germline sequence, and a read error may be involved. CDR3 in amino acids: CAGSRRRDTRGETQYF. Written as DNA, the CDR3 is TGTGCCGGCAGCCGGCGCCGGGACACCCGCGGGGAGACCCAGTACTTC. The chain couples TRBV7-3 to TRBJ2-5, with D perhaps matching TRBD1 (6 bases). The length of the CDR3 is 16 residues. In germline, CDR1 is SGHTA, CDR2 FQGTGA.

This clonotype has at least ten counts. This chain links TRBV20-1 with TRBJ2-7; 7 bases are a match to TRBD1. Germline CDR1 DFQATT, CDR2 SNEGSKA (reference sequence). V gave up 3 bases and J gave up 2 bases; unmatched junction bases: 10. The CDR3 loop spans 15 amino acids. The CDR3 DNA reads as TGCAGTGCTAGGGCCTCGACAGGGATGGCCTACGAGCAGTACTTC. Its protein is CSARASTGMAYEQYF.

This clonotype showed up just a few times. The rearrangement joins TRBV3-1 to TRBJ2-3; TRBD2 matches 7 bases. The CDR3 totals 15 residues. Germline CDR1 is LGHDT and CDR2 is YNNKEL (reference sequence). V lost 4 bases to trimming and J lost 3 bases; unmatched junction nucleotides: 7. CDR3 DNA: TGTGCCAGCAGCCCCCGCGAACTAGCGACAGATACGCAGTATTTT. Encoded protein: CASSPRELATDTQYF.